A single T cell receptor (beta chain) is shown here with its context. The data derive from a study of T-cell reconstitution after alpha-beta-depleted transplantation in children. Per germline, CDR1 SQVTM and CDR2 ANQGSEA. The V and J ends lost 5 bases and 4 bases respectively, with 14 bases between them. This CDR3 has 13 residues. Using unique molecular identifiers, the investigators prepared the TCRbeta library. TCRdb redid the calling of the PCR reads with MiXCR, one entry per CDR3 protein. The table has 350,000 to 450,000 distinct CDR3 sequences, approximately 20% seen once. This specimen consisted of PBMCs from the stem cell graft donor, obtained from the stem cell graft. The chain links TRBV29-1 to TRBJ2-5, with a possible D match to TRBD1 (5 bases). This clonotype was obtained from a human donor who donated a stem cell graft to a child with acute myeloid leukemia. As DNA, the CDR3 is TGCAGCGTTATCAGGGCGGAAAGAGAGACCCAGTACTTC. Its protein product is CSVIRAERETQYF.